This T cell receptor (beta chain) was profiled in a study of human T cells and chemical hapten exposure. V lost 0 bases to trimming and J lost 8 bases, with 16 bases between them. This CDR3 contains 16 residues. Germline loops: CDR1 MNHEY, CDR2 SMNVEV (reference sequence). General study points: Counts of TCRs above 1 in 1000 frequency stayed unchanged with DPC sensitization.

The time point: pre-sensitization, week 0. The treatment is: therapeutic diphenylcyclopropenone sensitization with weekly scalp DPC. The study's library attached unique molecular identifiers to single cDNA molecules. TCRdb recomputed calls from the RACE reads with MiXCR, one row per CDR3 protein. The top ten clones hold 1.6% of a sample with fewer than 140,000 distinct CDR3 sequences, 12% of them seen once. This clonotype was seen only a few times. The antigen remains undetermined. V and J are TRBV27 and TRBJ1-4; D is perhaps TRBD1 (5 bases). This receptor was taken from a woman between 45 and 65 years old with alopecia areata. Some clones in this sample may be carry-over from other donors' samples. The material sequenced was whole blood, taken in connection with sensitization to the hapten diphenylcyclopropenone (DPC). The CDR3 DNA reads as TGTGCCAGCAGTTTATCGGGTCCAGGGCGTGGAGAAAAACTGTTTTTT. Residues: CASSLSGPGRGEKLFF.